A selection of T cell receptor beta chains follows, all from one sample in a study of post-analysis software for immune sequencing data. TCRdb ran MiXCR on the PCR reads and lists one entry per CDR3 protein. The sample contains around 260,000 distinct CDR3 sequences, 36% of which appear only once. The sequencing sample was made of blood. These receptors all come from a girl aged 5-17 years with multiple sclerosis. CDR3s include the opening cysteine and the closing phenylalanine or tryptophan. A D gene is named only where the DNA matches it firmly. Size tells how often a clone was seen (once, few, many) or the class of an expanded clone, and some rows leave it out.

v_gene,abundance,d_gene,j_gene,CDR3nt,CDR3aa
TRBV5-1,-,-,TRBJ1-2,TGCGCCAGCAGCTTGACGCCCGGAAGGGCCCTGAATGGCTACACCTTC,CASSLTPGRALNGYTF
TRBV20-1,-,-,TRBJ2-7,TGCAGTGCTAGAAAACAGGTCTCGGGCGAGCAGTACTTC,CSARKQVSGEQYF
TRBV5-1,many,TRBD2,TRBJ2-2,TGCGCCAGCAGCCCGATGACTAGCGGGAGGCACGGGGAGCTGTTTTTT,CASSPMTSGRHGELFF
TRBV29-1,few,TRBD1,TRBJ2-7,TGCAGCGTCGCTGGGACAGTTACCTACGAGCAGTACTTC,CSVAGTVTYEQYF
TRBV11-2,many,TRBD2,TRBJ2-3,TGTGCCAGCAGCCTGCGACTAGCGGGGGGCGCAGATACGCAGTATTTT,CASSLRLAGGADTQYF
TRBV11-2,-,-,TRBJ1-1,TGTGCCAGCAGCCTCGGAGGCCGAGGGGCTTTCTTT,CASSLGGRGAFF
TRBV28,-,TRBD1,TRBJ2-3,TGTGCCAGCAGCCGGGACAGGGAGAACACAGATACGGAGTATTTT,CASSRDRENTDTEYF
TRBV7-2,-,TRBD2,TRBJ2-1,TGTGCCAGCAGCCTCGCGGGGGGGAGATACAATGAGCAGTTCTTC,CASSLAGGRYNEQFF
TRBV5-1,-,-,TRBJ2-1,TGCGCCAGCAGCTCCCCCGGCGGTGGACCCTACAATGAGCAGTTCTTC,CASSSPGGGPYNEQFF
TRBV10-3,few,-,TRBJ1-3,TGTGCCATCAGGATGGAGCCTGGAAACACCATATATTTT,CAIRMEPGNTIYF
TRBV11-2,few,-,TRBJ2-2,TGTGCCAGCAGCCTCATCCCTCGTGGGACCGGGGAGCTGTTTTTT,CASSLIPRGTGELFF
TRBV7-3,many,TRBD1,TRBJ1-2,TGTGCCAGCAGCCGTACCCCGGGACAGGGGGTTACTGGCTACACCTTC,CASSRTPGQGVTGYTF
TRBV5-1,many,-,TRBJ2-3,TGCGCCAGCAGCCCTCAAACAGGGTCTGGTACGCAGTATTTT,CASSPQTGSGTQYF
TRBV7-2,few,-,TRBJ2-1,TGTGCCAGCAGCTTAGCCGGGCGGGTCGCGTCCGATGGGCAGTTCTTC,CASSLAGRVASDGQFF
TRBV28,once,-,TRBJ2-3,TGTGCCAGCAGTTTCCTAGGACGGGGATTCACAGATACGCAGTATTTT,CASSFLGRGFTDTQYF
TRBV2,-,-,TRBJ1-2,TGTGCCAGCAGACCGGGGCACACTAACTATGGCTACACCTTC,CASRPGHTNYGYTF
TRBV20-1,many,TRBD2,TRBJ2-3,TGCAGTGCTAGAGATCCAACTAGCGGGAGCGGAGATACGCAGTATTTT,CSARDPTSGSGDTQYF